The present T cell receptor beta chain was sequenced within a study of shared clonotypes between healthy human individuals. As regards this clone: Its target is not known.

Assay used: immunoSEQ multiplex PCR; TCRdb lists only in-frame clones, some missing. The table shows a few hundred thousand clones, with less than 85% occurring only once. Notes on the study in general: Generation probabilities of non-shared clonotypes were lower (relative to those shared by all four donors).

The origin of this receptor is a man in his thirties or forties in good health. Sequencing was performed on memory CD4+ T cells sorted from blood. Subset specified: CD45RA-negative fraction.

The CDR3: CASSEEDRGVAGNQPQHF. In nucleotides, the CDR3 is TGTGCCAGCAGCGAGGAGGACAGGGGCGTCGCGGGCAATCAGCCCCAGCATTTT. The chain employs TRBV9 and TRBJ1-5; 9 bases agree with TRBD1. Losses at the gene ends were 3 bases for V and 2 bases for J; bases not matched to a gene: 12. The CDR3 runs 18 residues. The germline V gene encodes CDR1 SGDLS and CDR2 YYNGEE.